What follows are 10 T cell receptor beta chains derived from one specimen sequenced in a study of memory CD8 T cells in hepatitis C reinfection. TCRdb keeps only in-frame clones here, not all; method: immunoSEQ multiplex PCR. Of approximately 50,000 clones detected, roughly 90% appear once; the ten largest clones hold more than 0.8%. Time point described: pre-reinfection, 55 to 20 weeks before reinfection detection. Sorted cells were sequenced directly ex vivo without any in vitro expansion. Sample: naive CD8+ T cells sorted from blood. The receptors originated from a man between 18 and 29 years old with hepatitis C virus infection.

In this sample, this clone turned up a few times. CDR3 amino acids: CASSEEGLATHEQYF. CDR3 nucleotides: TGTGCCAGCAGTGAAGAGGGACTAGCGACCCACGAGCAGTACTTC. The chain joins TRBV6-1 to TRBJ2-7; 10 bases are a match to TRBD2. The CDR3 contains 15 residues. Germline lookup yields CDR1 MNHNS and CDR2 SASEGT. Germline trimming cut 1 base from V and 5 bases from J; bases unmatched to any gene: 5.

The chain joins TRBV18 to TRBJ2-3, with D possibly being TRBD1 (5 bases). The V and J ends lost 2 bases and 5 bases respectively, with 17 bases between them. The CDR3 has 16 residues. From germline, CDR1 is KGHSH and CDR2 LQKENI. The CDR3: CASSPLTVVRRDTQYF. Written as DNA, the CDR3 is TGTGCCAGCTCACCATTGACAGTGGTCAGGCGAGATACGCAGTATTTT.

The chain joins TRBV10-2 to TRBJ2-2; D remains ambiguous. CDR3 size: 12 residues. V dropped 10 bases and J dropped 5 bases, with 11 bases sitting between them. Germline assignment: CDR1 WSHSY and CDR2 SAAADI. The CDR3 region is CATLHETGELFF. CDR3 sequence (DNA): TGCGCCACCCTTCACGAGACCGGGGAGCTGTTTTTT.

The chain combines TRBV6-6 with TRBJ1-6; perhaps TRBD1 as D (5 bases). Germline loops: CDR1 MNHNY, CDR2 SVGAGI (reference sequence). The CDR3 spans 13 residues. The CDR3 coding sequence is TGTGTCTCGGGGGGGTCCTATAATTCACCCCTCCACTTT. This encodes CVSGGSYNSPLHF.

The chain recombines TRBV7-8 with TRBJ2-7; 7 bases are shared with TRBD1. This CDR3 is 14 amino acids long. Germline V gene sequence: CDR1 SGHVS, CDR2 FQNEAQ. V lost 3 bases to trimming and J lost 3 bases; unmatched junction nucleotides: 5. This chain's CDR3 is CASSLTGSVYEQYF. Written as DNA, the CDR3 is TGTGCCAGCAGCTTGACAGGGTCCGTCTACGAGCAGTACTTC.

This clone has only a few counts. The chain links TRBV4-1 to TRBJ2-2; possible D gene TRBD1, 6 bases. Trimming removed 5 bases at V and 5 bases at J, with 12 bases between. Per the germline V gene, CDR1 is MGHRA and CDR2 is YSYEKL. The CDR3 totals 14 residues. CDR3 DNA sequence: TGCGCCAGCAGCTTCGTACAGGGAACCGGGGAGCTGTTTTTT. This sequence encodes CASSFVQGTGELFF.

The chain employs TRBV27 and TRBJ2-7, with D hard to call. V was clipped by 5 bases and J by 2 bases, with 10 bases between them. CDR3 length equals 13 residues. The germline gives CDR1 MNHEY, CDR2 SMNVEV (reference sequence). DNA of the CDR3: TGTGCCAGCAGTAGAGGTTCGGCCTACGAGCAGTACTTC. This gives the protein CASSRGSAYEQYF.

This chain links TRBV6-5 with TRBJ1-2; unclear D gene. The CDR3 loop spans 15 amino acids. Germline lookup yields CDR1 MNHEY and CDR2 SVGAGI. V lost 6 bases, J lost 0 bases, and 14 bases lay in between. The CDR3 spells CASSQVVGANYGYTF. For the CDR3, the DNA is TGTGCCAGCAGCCAGGTTGTGGGAGCTAACTATGGCTACACCTTC.

The rearrangement links TRBV30 to TRBJ1-5, with D possibly TRBD1 on 5 matching bases. Germline V gene sequence: CDR1 GTSNPN, CDR2 SVGIG (reference sequence). Trimming pared 3 bases from V and 6 bases from J, leaving 15 bases between. The CDR3 spans 14 residues. CDR3 DNA sequence: TGTGCCTGGAGCAATGGGGCGGGGGGTCAGCCCCAGCATTTT. Translating it yields CAWSNGAGGQPQHF.

The chain couples TRBV30 to TRBJ2-1; D is perhaps TRBD1 (7 bases). Germline CDR1 is GTSNPN and CDR2 is SVGIG (reference sequence). Trimming removed 2 bases from V and 3 bases from J, with 20 bases in between. CDR3 size: 17 residues. CDR3 region: CAWSSFRGDIIYNEQFF. CDR3 sequence (DNA): TGTGCCTGGAGTTCATTCAGGGGGGACATAATCTACAATGAGCAGTTCTTC.